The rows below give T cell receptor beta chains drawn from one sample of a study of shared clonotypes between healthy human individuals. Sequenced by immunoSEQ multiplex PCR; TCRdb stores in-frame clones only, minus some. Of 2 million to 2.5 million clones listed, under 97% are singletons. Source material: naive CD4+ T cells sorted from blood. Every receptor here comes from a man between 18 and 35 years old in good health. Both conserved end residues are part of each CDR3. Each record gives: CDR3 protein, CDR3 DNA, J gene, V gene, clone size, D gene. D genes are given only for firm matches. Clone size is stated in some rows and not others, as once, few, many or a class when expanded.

CDR3aa: CASTLYSGVYNEQFF
CDR3nt: TGTGCCAGCACACTTTATAGCGGGGTTTACAATGAGCAGTTCTTC
j_gene: TRBJ2-1
v_gene: TRBV6-1
abundance: NA
d_gene: TRBD2

CDR3aa: CASCGQIQETQYF
CDR3nt: TGCGCCAGCTGCGGACAGATCCAAGAGACCCAGTACTTC
j_gene: TRBJ2-5
v_gene: TRBV10-2
abundance: NA
d_gene: NA

CDR3aa: CASSVGQEYNEQFF
CDR3nt: TGTGCCAGCAGCGTTGGCCAGGAATACAATGAGCAGTTCTTC
j_gene: TRBJ2-1
v_gene: TRBV6-4
abundance: NA
d_gene: NA

CDR3aa: CAISGGYSETQYF
CDR3nt: TGTGCCATCAGTGGGGGCTACTCGGAGACCCAGTACTTC
j_gene: TRBJ2-5
v_gene: TRBV10-3
abundance: NA
d_gene: NA

CDR3aa: CASSFDRVAEQFF
CDR3nt: TGTGCCAGCAGTTTCGACAGGGTTGCTGAGCAGTTCTTC
j_gene: TRBJ2-1
v_gene: TRBV6-1
abundance: NA
d_gene: TRBD1

CDR3aa: CASSVEAHTEAFF
CDR3nt: TGTGCCAGCAGCGTAGAAGCTCACACTGAAGCTTTCTTT
j_gene: TRBJ1-1
v_gene: TRBV9
abundance: NA
d_gene: NA

CDR3aa: CASSPFRVAEQYF
CDR3nt: TGTGCCAGCAGCCCCTTTCGCGTCGCCGAGCAGTACTTC
j_gene: TRBJ2-7
v_gene: TRBV7-2
abundance: NA
d_gene: NA

CDR3aa: CASSPVGGNTDTQYF
CDR3nt: TGCGCCAGCAGCCCCGTCGGGGGGAACACAGATACGCAGTATTTT
j_gene: TRBJ2-3
v_gene: TRBV5-1
abundance: NA
d_gene: TRBD2

CDR3aa: CASSFLGVTETQYF
CDR3nt: TGTGCCAGCAGCTTTTTGGGGGTGACAGAGACCCAGTACTTC
j_gene: TRBJ2-5
v_gene: TRBV5-6
abundance: NA
d_gene: NA

CDR3aa: CASSSSFGGATSEAFF
CDR3nt: TGTGCCAGCAGTTCCTCTTTCGGGGGCGCAACATCTGAAGCTTTCTTT
j_gene: TRBJ1-1
v_gene: TRBV6-6
abundance: once
d_gene: NA

CDR3aa: CASSPDPRYEQYF
CDR3nt: TGTGCCAGCAGTCCTGACCCGAGATACGAGCAGTACTTC
j_gene: TRBJ2-7
v_gene: TRBV6-5
abundance: once
d_gene: NA

CDR3aa: CASSTGLAGVNEQYF
CDR3nt: TGTGCCAGCAGTACTGGACTAGCGGGAGTCAATGAGCAGTACTTC
j_gene: TRBJ2-7
v_gene: TRBV6-6
abundance: NA
d_gene: TRBD2

CDR3aa: CASSLATGPQETQYF
CDR3nt: TGTGCCAGCAGCTTAGCGACAGGGCCTCAAGAGACCCAGTACTTC
j_gene: TRBJ2-5
v_gene: TRBV7-2
abundance: NA
d_gene: TRBD1

CDR3aa: CASSYSGGGGQPQHF
CDR3nt: TGTGCCAGCAGTTACTCGGGGGGTGGCGGTCAGCCCCAGCATTTT
j_gene: TRBJ1-5
v_gene: TRBV6-6
abundance: NA
d_gene: NA

CDR3aa: CASSRDRGFNSPLHF
CDR3nt: TGTGCCAGCAGCAGGGACAGGGGCTTTAATTCACCCCTCCACTTT
j_gene: TRBJ1-6
v_gene: TRBV9
abundance: NA
d_gene: TRBD1

CDR3aa: CASKAGAGANEKLFF
CDR3nt: TGCGCCAGCAAGGCGGGGGCAGGAGCTAATGAAAAACTGTTTTTT
j_gene: TRBJ1-4
v_gene: TRBV5-1
abundance: NA
d_gene: NA

CDR3aa: CASRGTSGRGADTQYF
CDR3nt: TGTGCCAGCAGAGGGACTAGCGGGAGAGGGGCAGATACGCAGTATTTT
j_gene: TRBJ2-3
v_gene: TRBV2
abundance: NA
d_gene: TRBD2

CDR3aa: CASSLTGSSYEQYF
CDR3nt: TGCGCCAGCAGCTTGACGGGGAGCTCCTACGAGCAGTACTTC
j_gene: TRBJ2-7
v_gene: TRBV5-1
abundance: NA
d_gene: NA

CDR3aa: CASSRDRSSGNTIYF
CDR3nt: TGCGCCAGCAGCCGTGACAGGAGCTCTGGAAACACCATATATTTT
j_gene: TRBJ1-3
v_gene: TRBV5-1
abundance: NA
d_gene: NA

CDR3aa: CASRPGQGFYEQYF
CDR3nt: TGTGCCAGCCGGCCGGGACAAGGCTTCTACGAGCAGTACTTC
j_gene: TRBJ2-7
v_gene: TRBV2
abundance: NA
d_gene: NA

CDR3aa: CASSQLGRHTDTQYF
CDR3nt: TGTGCCAGCAGTCAACTAGGTCGGCACACAGATACGCAGTATTTT
j_gene: TRBJ2-3
v_gene: TRBV9
abundance: NA
d_gene: NA

CDR3aa: CASSHDREPLKSYYEQYF
CDR3nt: TGTGCCAGCAGCCATGACAGGGAACCCCTTAAGTCCTACTACGAGCAGTACTTC
j_gene: TRBJ2-7
v_gene: TRBV7-9
abundance: NA
d_gene: TRBD1

CDR3aa: CASSGGRIYGYTF
CDR3nt: TGTGCCAGTAGTGGGGGGCGCATCTATGGCTACACCTTC
j_gene: TRBJ1-2
v_gene: TRBV19
abundance: NA
d_gene: NA

CDR3aa: CASLGGGASEAFF
CDR3nt: TGTGCCAGCCTCGGGGGAGGGGCCTCTGAAGCTTTCTTT
j_gene: TRBJ1-1
v_gene: TRBV28
abundance: once
d_gene: NA

CDR3aa: CASSKEGVQPQHF
CDR3nt: TGTGCCAGCTCGAAGGAGGGGGTTCAGCCCCAGCATTTT
j_gene: TRBJ1-5
v_gene: TRBV18
abundance: NA
d_gene: NA

CDR3aa: CASSARTSDSTDTQYF
CDR3nt: TGTGCCAGCAGTGCCCGGACTAGCGACAGCACAGATACGCAGTATTTT
j_gene: TRBJ2-3
v_gene: TRBV27
abundance: NA
d_gene: TRBD2

CDR3aa: CASSSGTGYTGELFF
CDR3nt: TGTGCCAGCAGCTCCGGGACAGGGTACACCGGGGAGCTGTTTTTT
j_gene: TRBJ2-2
v_gene: TRBV6-1
abundance: NA
d_gene: TRBD1

CDR3aa: CASSVGVRGLAGLITINEQFF
CDR3nt: TGTGCCAGCAGCGTAGGGGTAAGAGGTCTAGCGGGACTGATTACGATCAATGAGCAGTTCTTC
j_gene: TRBJ2-1
v_gene: TRBV9
abundance: NA
d_gene: TRBD2

CDR3aa: CASSPPGARIYEQYF
CDR3nt: TGTGCCAGCTCACCACCCGGGGCCCGAATCTACGAGCAGTACTTC
j_gene: TRBJ2-7
v_gene: TRBV18
abundance: NA
d_gene: NA

CDR3aa: CASSLPGTERPTSGNTIYF
CDR3nt: TGTGCCAGCAGCCTACCCGGGACAGAGAGACCTACCTCTGGAAACACCATATATTTT
j_gene: TRBJ1-3
v_gene: TRBV7-9
abundance: NA
d_gene: TRBD1

CDR3aa: CASSLFGSRGQPQHF
CDR3nt: TGTGCCAGCAGCTTATTCGGATCCCGAGGTCAGCCCCAGCATTTT
j_gene: TRBJ1-5
v_gene: TRBV7-2
abundance: NA
d_gene: NA

CDR3aa: CASRKRTGAKFSGANVLTF
CDR3nt: TGTGCCAGTAGAAAGAGGACAGGCGCCAAATTTTCTGGGGCCAACGTCCTGACTTTC
j_gene: TRBJ2-6
v_gene: TRBV19
abundance: NA
d_gene: TRBD1

CDR3aa: CASSLAGWGNTIYF
CDR3nt: TGCGCCAGCAGCTTGGCAGGGTGGGGAAACACCATATATTTT
j_gene: TRBJ1-3
v_gene: TRBV5-1
abundance: NA
d_gene: NA